The 12 T cell receptor beta chains below were found in one sample sequenced in a study of cytomegalovirus exposure and HLA in healthy donors. PCR was performed using 60 Vbeta and 13 Jbeta primers. Sequenced by immunoSEQ multiplex PCR; TCRdb stores in-frame clones only, minus some. Found here are about 130,000 clones, about 80% of them singletons; the top ten hold approximately 1%. The sample comprised PBMCs. All receptors come from a human donor in good health.

J is TRBJ1-2 and V is TRBV5-4; D remains unclear. CDR3 length: 11 amino acids. Germline-derived CDR1 and CDR2 are SGHNT and YYREEE (reference sequence). V shed 4 bases and J shed 8 bases, with 9 bases lying between them. The CDR3 DNA sequence: TGTGCCAGCAGCCAGAAGCGGGGCTACACCTTC. It yields the protein CASSQKRGYTF.

The rearrangement links TRBV11-2 to TRBJ1-1, with D perhaps TRBD1 (6 bases). From germline, CDR1 is SGHAT and CDR2 FQNNGV. This CDR3 is 17 amino acids long. Trimming cost V 2 bases and J 4 bases, with 20 bases left between them. DNA for the CDR3: TGTGCCAGCAGCTTAAACCGGCAGGGGTTAACGTTCACTGAAGCTTTCTTT. It translates to CASSLNRQGLTFTEAFF.

This chain links TRBV10-3 with TRBJ2-3, with D perhaps matching TRBD2 (7 bases). This CDR3 has 14 residues. Trimming shortened V by 8 bases and J by 2 bases, and 14 bases separated the two germline ends. CDR1 is ENHRY, CDR2 SYGVKD, per germline. CDR3 sequence: CAIRAGALTDTQYF. The CDR3, as DNA: TGTGCCATCCGGGCGGGGGCACTCACAGATACGCAGTATTTT.

In this sample, this clone turned up once. This rearrangement joins TRBV5-1 to TRBJ2-1; 10 nucleotides align to TRBD1. This CDR3 is 16 amino acids long. Germline-derived CDR1 and CDR2 are SGHRS and YFSETQ. The V and J ends lost 4 bases and 5 bases, in that order; junction bases with no gene match: 9. CDR3: CASSVMGQGLNNEQFF. In DNA form, the CDR3 reads TGCGCCAGCAGCGTCATGGGACAGGGGCTAAACAATGAGCAGTTCTTC.

This chain uses TRBV6-5 with TRBJ1-1; 7 bases agree with TRBD1. Losses at the gene ends were 4 bases for V and 8 bases for J; bases not matched to a gene: 7. Germline V gives CDR1 MNHEY, CDR2 SVGAGI. The CDR3 is 13 residues long. The CDR3 sequence: CASSFSRGREAFF. The CDR3 DNA reads TGTGCCAGCAGTTTTTCGAGGGGGCGAGAAGCTTTCTTT.

This clone was recorded once. This chain links TRBV18 with TRBJ2-1; D might be TRBD1 (6 bases). This CDR3 comprises 15 residues. V lost 8 bases and J 1 base, leaving 15 bases between the germline ends. The germline V gene encodes CDR1 KGHSH and CDR2 LQKENI. CDR3 in amino acids: CASQGKGLSYNEQFF. The CDR3 DNA sequence: TGTGCCAGCCAGGGGAAGGGGCTTTCCTACAATGAGCAGTTCTTC.

The chain links TRBV6-1 to TRBJ1-2; 11 bases map to TRBD1. The CDR3 length is 14 residues. V was pared by 3 bases and J by 3 bases, with 0 bases of the junction left unmatched. Germline CDR1 is MNHNS and CDR2 is SASEGT. The CDR3 bases are TGTGCCAGCAGTGAGGGACAGGGGGACTATGGCTACACCTTC. Its protein is CASSEGQGDYGYTF.

The gene calls are TRBV2 and TRBJ2-7, with D possibly matching TRBD1 (6 bases). The CDR3 runs to 13 residues. Per germline, CDR1 SNHLY and CDR2 FYNNEI. V lost 3 bases, J lost 2 bases, and 8 bases lay in between. In nucleotides, the CDR3 is TGTGCCAGCAGTGATCAGGGGCCCTACGAGCAGTACTTC. This encodes CASSDQGPYEQYF.

The chain employs TRBV7-2 and TRBJ2-1; tentatively, D is TRBD2 (6 bases). The CDR3 loop spans 16 amino acids. The V and J ends lost 1 base and 5 bases respectively, with 15 bases between them. The germline V gene encodes CDR1 SGHTA and CDR2 FQGNSA. CDR3 DNA sequence: TGTGCCAGCAGCTTAGTGTTAGGCGGGGCAAACAATGAGCAGTTCTTC. This sequence encodes CASSLVLGGANNEQFF.

Note on this clone: Other DNA sequences of this sample code for an identical CDR3. The gene calls are TRBV5-6 and TRBJ2-1; no definite D call. The germline V gene encodes CDR1 SGHDT and CDR2 YYEEEE. The CDR3 has 15 amino acids. Trimming pared 4 bases from V and 0 bases from J, leaving 11 bases between. CDR3 in amino acids: CASSLRRSSYNEQFF. CDR3 DNA: TGTGCCAGCAGCCTCCGACGGAGCTCCTACAATGAGCAGTTCTTC.

This sequence joins TRBV6-1 and TRBJ1-6; D remains unclear. The V gene's germline CDR1 is MNHNS and CDR2 SASEGT. The length of the CDR3 is 16 residues. V was trimmed by 3 bases and J by 9 bases, leaving 18 bases between them. The CDR3 DNA sequence: TGTGCCAGCAGTGATTCCGGGCGGGGAATTTCTTCACCCCTCCACTTT. Its translation: CASSDSGRGISSPLHF.

In this sample, this clone turned up a few times. V gene TRBV6-1 combines with J gene TRBJ2-7, with D unclear. Germline loops: CDR1 MNHNS, CDR2 SASEGT. The CDR3 consists of 14 residues. V was shortened by 7 bases and J by 0 bases, with 13 bases between the two germline ends. The CDR3 DNA sequence: TGTGCCAGCACGGCTCAACCGGGCTCCTACGAGCAGTACTTC. Residues: CASTAQPGSYEQYF.